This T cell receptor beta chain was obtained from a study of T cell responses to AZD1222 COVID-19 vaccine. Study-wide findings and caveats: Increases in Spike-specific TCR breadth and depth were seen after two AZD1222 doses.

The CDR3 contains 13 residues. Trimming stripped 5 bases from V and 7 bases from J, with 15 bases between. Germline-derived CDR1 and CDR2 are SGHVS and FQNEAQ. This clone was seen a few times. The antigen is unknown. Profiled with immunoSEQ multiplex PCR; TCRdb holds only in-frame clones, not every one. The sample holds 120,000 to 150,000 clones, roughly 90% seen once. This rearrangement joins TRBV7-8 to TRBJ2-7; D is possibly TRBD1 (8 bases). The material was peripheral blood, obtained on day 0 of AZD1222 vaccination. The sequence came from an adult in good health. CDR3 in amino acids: CASSEHRGGEQYF. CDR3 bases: TGTGCCAGCAGCGAACACAGGGGGGGAGAGCAGTACTTC.